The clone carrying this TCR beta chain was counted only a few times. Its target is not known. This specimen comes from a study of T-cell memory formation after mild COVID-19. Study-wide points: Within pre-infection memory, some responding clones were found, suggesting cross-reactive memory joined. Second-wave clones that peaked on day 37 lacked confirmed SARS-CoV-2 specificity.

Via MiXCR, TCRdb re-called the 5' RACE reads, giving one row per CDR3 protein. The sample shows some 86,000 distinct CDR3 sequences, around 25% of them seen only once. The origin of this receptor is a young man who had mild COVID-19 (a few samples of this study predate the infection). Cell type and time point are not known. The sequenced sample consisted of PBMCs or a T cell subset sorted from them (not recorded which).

CDR3 DNA: TGTGCCAGCAGCTTGCAGGGGGGGGAAGAGACCCAGTACTTC. This translates into CASSLQGGEETQYF. The chain employs TRBV7-6 and TRBJ2-5; D tentatively fits TRBD1 or TRBD2 (7 bases each). V dropped 3 bases and J dropped 3 bases, with 11 bases sitting between them. The CDR3 is 14 amino acids. The germline gives CDR1 SGHVS, CDR2 FNYEAQ.